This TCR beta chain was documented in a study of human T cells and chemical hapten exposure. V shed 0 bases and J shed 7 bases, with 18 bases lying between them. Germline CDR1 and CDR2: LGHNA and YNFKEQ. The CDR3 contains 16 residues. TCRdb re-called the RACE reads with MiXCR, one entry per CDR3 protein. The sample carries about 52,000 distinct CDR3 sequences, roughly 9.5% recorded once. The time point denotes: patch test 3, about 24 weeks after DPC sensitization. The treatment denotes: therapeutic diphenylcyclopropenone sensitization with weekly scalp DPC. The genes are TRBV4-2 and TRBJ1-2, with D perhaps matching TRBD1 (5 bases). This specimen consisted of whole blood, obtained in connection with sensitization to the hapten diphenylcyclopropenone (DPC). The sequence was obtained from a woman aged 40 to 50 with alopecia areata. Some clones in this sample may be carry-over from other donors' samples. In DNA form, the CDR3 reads TGTGCCAGCAGCCAAGATCGTTCCGGGGCTAGTTCTGGCTACACCTTC. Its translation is CASSQDRSGASSGYTF.